This is a list of T cell receptor beta chains from one sample in a study of T-cell memory formation after mild COVID-19. TCRdb re-derived calls from the 5' RACE reads in MiXCR, one entry per CDR3 protein. The sample records 450,000 or so distinct CDR3 sequences, roughly 23% being singletons. The sample was PBMCs or a T cell subset sorted from them (not recorded which). The receptors shown here come from an adult woman who had mild COVID-19 (a few samples of this study predate the infection). Cell type and time point are not known. The CDR3 runs from the conserved cysteine through the conserved F or W. D genes are given only for firm matches. A clone size is listed for some rows: how often the clone was seen (once, few, many), or a class if it is expanded.

clone_size	v_call	d_call	j_call	cdr3_aa	cdr3_nt
few	TRBV7-2	NA	TRBJ2-5	CASRPSQETQYF	TGTGCCAGCAGACCGTCACAAGAGACCCAGTACTTC
few	TRBV12-3/TRBV12-4	TRBD2	TRBJ2-1	CASGNSGGYNEQFF	TGTGCCAGCGGGAATAGCGGGGGCTACAATGAGCAGTTCTTC
NA	TRBV12-3/TRBV12-4	TRBD1	TRBJ2-7	CASSLGQGKKYF	TGTGCCAGCAGTCTAGGACAGGGTAAAAAGTACTTC
NA	TRBV24-1	NA	TRBJ2-7	CATSAGFEQYF	TGTGCCACCAGTGCGGGGTTCGAGCAGTACTTC
NA	TRBV2	TRBD1	TRBJ1-3	CASSERTGPGNTIYF	TGTGCCAGCAGTGAACGGACAGGGCCTGGAAACACCATATATTTT
NA	TRBV6-2/TRBV6-3	NA	TRBJ2-7	CASSDSGRQRREQYF	TGTGCCAGCAGTGACTCGGGGAGACAGCGCCGGGAGCAGTACTTC
many	TRBV28	TRBD1	TRBJ2-7	CASSTPGQGSYEQYF	TGTGCCAGCAGTACTCCGGGACAGGGCTCCTACGAGCAGTACTTC
NA	TRBV4-3	NA	TRBJ2-5	CASSQAARGETQYF	TGCGCCAGCAGCCAAGCGGCTCGGGGGGAGACCCAGTACTTC
once	TRBV4-1	NA	TRBJ2-7	CASSQDRYIHEQYF	TGCGCCAGCAGCCAAGACAGATACATACACGAGCAGTACTTC
once	TRBV5-4	NA	TRBJ1-4	CASSLKADPNEKLFF	TGTGCCAGCAGCCTCAAGGCAGACCCTAATGAAAAACTGTTTTTT
NA	TRBV6-2/TRBV6-3	TRBD1	TRBJ2-2	CASGQGSTGELFF	TGTGCCAGCGGACAGGGGAGCACCGGGGAGCTGTTTTTT
NA	TRBV28	NA	TRBJ2-3	CASSLARGGTTDTQYF	TGTGCCAGCAGTTTGGCTCGAGGGGGGACCACAGATACGCAGTATTTT
few	TRBV24-1	NA	TRBJ1-2	CATSEAKEPYGYTF	TGTGCCACCAGTGAGGCTAAGGAACCCTATGGCTACACCTTC
few	TRBV7-9	NA	TRBJ2-7	CASSYLVGGYSYEQYF	TGTGCCAGCAGCTATCTCGTCGGGGGTTACTCCTACGAGCAGTACTTC
NA	TRBV7-9	NA	TRBJ2-7	CASSSGRNGVYEQYF	TGTGCCAGCAGTTCGGGCCGTAATGGAGTCTACGAGCAGTACTTC
few	TRBV28	TRBD2	TRBJ2-5	CASGTSGNQETQYF	TGTGCCAGCGGGACTAGCGGTAACCAAGAGACCCAGTACTTC
few	TRBV15	TRBD1	TRBJ1-4	CATSIGGDNEKLFF	TGTGCCACCAGCATAGGGGGCGATAATGAAAAACTGTTTTTT
NA	TRBV11-2	TRBD1	TRBJ1-2	CASSFTGGDGYTF	TGTGCCAGCAGCTTTACAGGGGGCGATGGCTACACCTTC
NA	TRBV7-8	TRBD2	TRBJ2-2	CASSWGGLAEYTGELFF	TGTGCCAGCAGTTGGGGTGGGCTAGCGGAGTACACCGGGGAGCTGTTTTTT
NA	TRBV5-8	TRBD2	TRBJ2-7	CASTPTGGTGTYEQYF	TGTGCCAGCACCCCAACCGGGGGGACCGGGACCTACGAGCAGTACTTC
NA	TRBV9	TRBD1	TRBJ2-1	CASSVGGTGYYNEQFF	TGTGCCAGCAGCGTGGGGGGGACAGGGTACTACAATGAGCAGTTCTTC
few	TRBV20-1	TRBD1	TRBJ1-5	CSARKWQGAERGQPQHF	TGCAGTGCTAGGAAGTGGCAGGGGGCAGAAAGAGGGCAGCCCCAGCATTTT
few	TRBV4-1	NA	TRBJ2-2	CASSHPIIQGGGELFF	TGCGCCAGCAGCCATCCTATTATCCAGGGCGGGGGGGAGCTGTTTTTT
NA	TRBV7-8	TRBD1	TRBJ1-2	CASSLGHRDSLPSYGYTF	TGTGCCAGCAGCTTAGGCCATCGGGACAGTTTACCCTCATATGGCTACACCTTC
NA	TRBV9	NA	TRBJ2-7	CASSPTLRGVGTHEQYF	TGTGCCAGCAGTCCTACACTACGTGGCGTGGGTACCCACGAGCAGTACTTC
few	TRBV7-9	NA	TRBJ2-3	CASTISERDTQYF	TGTGCCAGCACCATAAGTGAGAGAGATACGCAGTATTTT
few	TRBV2	TRBD1	TRBJ2-7	CASTSAGTASYEQYF	TGTGCCAGCACAAGCGCCGGGACAGCATCCTACGAGCAGTACTTC
NA	TRBV10-3	TRBD1	TRBJ2-3	CAIGDSNTRTDTQYF	TGTGCCATTGGGGACAGTAATACCCGCACAGATACGCAGTATTTT
NA	TRBV4-2	NA	TRBJ2-1	CASSQVTTRAGYNEQFF	TGTGCCAGCAGCCAAGTGACGACGCGGGCGGGATACAATGAGCAGTTCTTC
NA	TRBV24-1	TRBD2	TRBJ2-1	CATSAVRVLAGGNEQFF	TGTGCCACCAGTGCCGTAAGGGTACTAGCGGGAGGCAATGAGCAGTTCTTC
NA	TRBV7-8	NA	TRBJ1-5	CASSLGARANQPQHF	TGTGCCAGCAGCTTAGGGGCCAGGGCAAATCAGCCCCAGCATTTT
NA	TRBV6-5	NA	TRBJ1-2	CASSPPGTSGGTNYGYTF	TGTGCCAGCAGTCCCCCAGGGACCTCGGGCGGAACTAACTATGGCTACACCTTC
NA	TRBV5-1	TRBD1	TRBJ2-7	CASSLGGQYYEQYF	TGCGCCAGCAGCTTGGGGGGACAGTACTACGAGCAGTACTTC
NA	TRBV5-6	NA	TRBJ1-4	CASSLLPASNEKLFF	TGTGCCAGCAGCTTGCTCCCGGCTTCTAATGAAAAACTGTTTTTT
few	TRBV2	NA	TRBJ1-4	CASSEDPLLGEKLFF	TGTGCCAGCAGTGAGGACCCACTCCTCGGGGAAAAACTGTTTTTT
many	TRBV24-1	TRBD1	TRBJ2-7	CATSPRDRENEQYF	TGTGCCACCAGCCCCCGGGACAGGGAAAACGAGCAGTACTTC
NA	TRBV4-2	NA	TRBJ2-1	CASSQDPGLSYNEQFF	TGTGCCAGCAGCCAAGATCCCGGTCTATCATACAATGAGCAGTTCTTC
NA	TRBV7-6	TRBD2	TRBJ2-3	CASSLKLAGGRTDTQYF	TGTGCCAGCAGCTTGAAACTAGCGGGGGGCCGGACAGATACGCAGTATTTT
few	TRBV6-5	NA	TRBJ2-7	CASSFEDEQYF	TGTGCCAGCAGTTTCGAGGACGAGCAGTACTTC
NA	TRBV18	NA	TRBJ2-3	CASAPASHTDTQYF	TGTGCCAGCGCTCCCGCTAGCCACACAGATACGCAGTATTTT
NA	TRBV4-3	NA	TRBJ2-7	CASSRHLGGAYEQYF	TGCGCCAGCAGCCGTCATCTGGGGGGTGCCTACGAGCAGTACTTC
NA	TRBV15	NA	TRBJ1-1	CATSRLEGTEAFF	TGTGCCACCAGCAGACTGGAAGGGACTGAAGCTTTCTTT
few	TRBV5-1	TRBD2	TRBJ2-7	CASSLEASGFYEQYF	TGCGCCAGCAGCTTGGAAGCTAGCGGTTTCTACGAGCAGTACTTC